This T cell receptor (beta chain) was captured by sequencing in a study of T-cell memory formation after mild COVID-19. This clonotype was detected ten times or more. The V segment lost 5 bases and the J segment 5 bases; nucleotides outside the gene matches: 7. Germline CDR1 PRHDT, CDR2 FYEKMQ (reference sequence). There are 15 residues in the CDR3. TCRdb reprocessed the 5' RACE reads via MiXCR and lists one record per CDR3 protein. This sample has approximately 490,000 distinct CDR3 sequences, with roughly 20% found just once. The sequenced material came from PBMCs or a T cell subset sorted from them (not recorded which). This TCR was recovered from an adult woman who had mild COVID-19 (a few samples of this study predate the infection). Cell type and time point are not known. The chain is built from TRBV13 and TRBJ2-1; TRBD2 matches 9 bases. CDR3 sequence (DNA): TGTGCCAGCAGCCGACCTAGCGGGGATGACAATGAGCAGTTCTTC. Its protein product is CASSRPSGDDNEQFF. The whole variable domain, filled in from reference TRBV13 and TRBJ2-1, reads AAGVIQSPRHLIKEKRETATLKCYPIPRHDTVYWYQQGPGQDPQFLISFYEKMQSDKGSIPDRFSAQQFSDYHSELNMSSLELGDSALYFCASSRPSGDDNEQFFGPGTRLTVL.